This entry lists 24 T cell receptor beta chains sequenced from one sample in a study of blood T cell repertoires in COVID-19. Measured with immunoSEQ multiplex PCR; TCRdb has only the in-frame clones, and not every one. The profile shows 200,000 to 300,000 clones, more than 75% of them singletons. Source material: peripheral blood. Source of these receptors: a woman aged 40 to 49 who had recovered from COVID-19.

This clone was counted once. The chain combines TRBV10-3 with TRBJ2-2; 9 bases agree with TRBD2. V dropped 3 bases and J dropped 0; count of bases not matched to a gene: 5. The CDR3 loop spans 17 amino acids. Germline assignment: CDR1 ENHRY and CDR2 SYGVKD. Here the CDR3 reads CAISERRLAANTGELFF. The CDR3 nucleotides are TGTGCCATCAGTGAAAGGCGACTAGCGGCGAACACCGGGGAGCTGTTTTTT.

A few counts support this clone. The chain has TRBV2 and TRBJ1-1; 11 bases agree with TRBD1. CDR1 SNHLY and CDR2 FYNNEI come from the germline V gene. The CDR3 is made up of 14 amino acids. The junction had 5 bases not matched to a gene; V was cut back by 6 bases and J by 5 bases. CDR3: CASSLDRGRTEAFF. The CDR3 DNA reads as TGTGCCAGCAGCCTGGACAGGGGGCGAACTGAAGCTTTCTTT.

V gene TRBV5-4 combines with J gene TRBJ2-1, with D perhaps TRBD2 (6 bases). V lost 4 bases to trimming and J lost 8 bases, with 19 bases between them. The CDR3 sequence is 15 residues long. The V gene's germline CDR1 is SGHNT and CDR2 YYREEE (reference sequence). The CDR3 loop is CASSHGTGDWYEQFF. The DNA of the CDR3 is TGTGCCAGCAGCCACGGGACCGGGGACTGGTATGAGCAGTTCTTC.

This chain links TRBV12-5 with TRBJ2-1, with 12 bases matching TRBD2. Germline loops: CDR1 LGHNT, CDR2 FRNRAP. The V gene end was trimmed by 2 bases and the J gene end by 4 bases; junction bases not matched to a gene: 6. CDR3 length equals 17 residues. CDR3 sequence (DNA): TGTGCTAGTGGTTTGTTCCGGACTAGCGGGGTATACAATGAGCAGTTCTTC. Amino acid sequence: CASGLFRTSGVYNEQFF.

The V gene is TRBV14, the J gene TRBJ2-5; 8 bases fit TRBD1. V shed 1 base and J 5 bases; nucleotides not matched to a gene: 12. Germline V gene sequence: CDR1 SGHDN, CDR2 FVKESK. The CDR3 has 17 amino acids. CDR3 nucleotide sequence: TGTGCCAGCAGCCAAGCCTGGGGCAGGGGGCGACGGGAGACCCAGTACTTC. Translating it yields CASSQAWGRGRRETQYF.

The chain is built from TRBV19 and TRBJ1-2; D is unclear. V lost 2 bases, J lost 4 bases, and 8 bases lay in between. The CDR3 totals 13 residues. CDR1 LNHDA and CDR2 SQIVND come from the germline V gene (reference sequence). The CDR3 is CASSIMGGYGYTF. The CDR3 nucleotides read TGTGCCAGTAGTATAATGGGAGGCTATGGCTACACCTTC.

This clone is a singleton in its sample. The V call is TRBV7-2, the J call TRBJ2-3; D might be TRBD2 (6 bases). The V end was cut by 7 bases, the J end by 2 bases, with 13 bases between. From germline, CDR1 is SGHTA and CDR2 FQGNSA. This CDR3 is built from 14 residues. CDR3 bases: TGTGCCAGCAAGATGACTAGATTCACAGATACGCAGTATTTT. Its protein product is CASKMTRFTDTQYF.

This rearrangement joins TRBV6-2 or TRBV6-3 to TRBJ2-7, with unresolved D. The CDR3 loop spans 12 amino acids. Germline loops: CDR1 MNHEY, CDR2 SVGEGT. Trimming took off 6 bases at V and 3 bases at J, with 9 bases between the two ends. CDR3: CASSPVVYEQYF. DNA of the CDR3: TGTGCCAGCAGCCCCGTAGTCTACGAGCAGTACTTC.

In DNA form, the CDR3 reads TGTGCCAGCAGTTACGGACTAGCGAGAAACGAGCAGTACTTC. Translation: CASSYGLARNEQYF. V usage is TRBV6-5 and J usage is TRBJ2-7, with 9 nucleotides matching TRBD2. This CDR3 spans 14 amino acids. The V gene's germline CDR1 is MNHEY and CDR2 SVGAGI. V shed 2 bases and J 5 bases; nucleotides not matched to a gene: 4.

This clone is a singleton in its sample. This sample also contains other DNA sequences that code for the same CDR3. The V call is TRBV5-1, the J call TRBJ2-3; D is perhaps TRBD1 (6 bases). Trimming pared 3 bases from V and 1 base from J, leaving 12 bases between. Per the germline V gene, CDR1 is SGHRS and CDR2 is YFSETQ. This CDR3 comprises 15 residues. CDR3 nucleotide sequence: TGCGCCAGCAGCTCGTCGGACAGCCGCACAGATACGCAGTATTTT. Its translation is CASSSSDSRTDTQYF.

V gene TRBV19 combines with J gene TRBJ2-7, with D possibly being TRBD1 (5 bases). The V end was cut by 8 bases, the J end by 5 bases, with 16 bases between. The CDR3 contains 13 residues. The germline V gene has CDR1 LNHDA and CDR2 SQIVND (reference sequence). The CDR3: CASSSDRFHEQYF. The CDR3 DNA is TGTGCCAGTTCTTCCGACAGATTCCACGAGCAGTACTTC.

This clone was counted once. CDR3 sequence (DNA): TGTGCCAGCAGGGGAGGGTATAGCAATCAGCCCCAGCATTTT. Protein: CASRGGYSNQPQHF. This chain joins TRBV2 and TRBJ1-5, with unresolved D. Trimming removed 6 bases at V and 0 bases at J, with 9 bases between. Germline CDR1 SNHLY, CDR2 FYNNEI. The length of the CDR3 is 14 residues.

The chain couples TRBV5-1 to TRBJ1-1; 9 nucleotides agree with TRBD1. The CDR3 totals 17 residues. Per germline, CDR1 SGHRS and CDR2 YFSETQ. The V and J ends lost 0 bases and 2 bases, in that order; junction bases with no gene match: 8. CDR3 DNA sequence: TGCGCCAGCAGCTTGGGTCCTCAGGGACAGGGAAACACTGAAGCTTTCTTT. Translating it yields CASSLGPQGQGNTEAFF.

The V gene is TRBV30, the J gene TRBJ1-2; D might be TRBD1 (5 bases). Germline V CDR1 and CDR2: GTSNPN, SVGIG (reference sequence). The CDR3 has 13 residues. V dropped 7 bases and J dropped 4 bases, with 16 bases sitting between them. The CDR3 loop is CASQRGRGYGYTF. The CDR3, as DNA: TGTGCCTCACAACGGGGGAGAGGCTATGGCTACACCTTC.

The chain has TRBV6-5 and TRBJ1-1; TRBD1 aligns across 7 bases. Trimming at V came to 6 bases and at J to 5 bases, leaving 6 bases not matched to a gene. Per the germline V gene, CDR1 is MNHEY and CDR2 is SVGAGI. This CDR3 region has 13 residues. The CDR3 loop reads CASRSPGGTEAFF. Written as DNA, the CDR3 is TGTGCCAGCAGATCTCCAGGGGGGACTGAAGCTTTCTTT.

The chain uses TRBV11-3 and TRBJ2-1, with 8 nucleotides matching TRBD2. Germline lookup yields CDR1 SGHNT and CDR2 YENEEA. CDR3 length equals 14 residues. V lost 5 bases to trimming and J lost 0 bases; unmatched junction nucleotides: 0. CDR3 sequence reads: CASSRGGSYNEQFF. CDR3 in DNA: TGTGCCAGCAGCCGGGGGGGCTCCTACAATGAGCAGTTCTTC.

The chain has TRBV6-6 and TRBJ1-5, with D maybe TRBD1 (5 bases). V was trimmed by 5 bases and J by 2 bases, leaving 16 bases between them. The CDR3 contains 16 residues. From germline, CDR1 is MNHNY and CDR2 SVGAGI (reference sequence). CDR3 DNA sequence: TGTGCCAGCAGTCTAGGGGCGGTGGTAGGCAATCAGCCCCAGCATTTT. Translating gives CASSLGAVVGNQPQHF.

This chain uses TRBV4-1 with TRBJ1-2, with 7 bases lining up with TRBD1. Unmatched junction bases numbered 12, after V lost 5 bases and J lost 0 bases. The CDR3 sequence is 17 residues long. Germline CDR1 and CDR2: MGHRA and YSYEKL. CDR3 DNA: TGCGCCAGCAGCAGCCCGGGACAGCAGGGTCCTAACTATGGCTACACCTTC. Amino acid sequence: CASSSPGQQGPNYGYTF.

As for this clone: A junction end diverges from the germline sequence, so it may reflect a read error. V and J are TRBV28 and TRBJ1-5; D gene ambiguous. CDR3 length: 16 amino acids. Germline V gives CDR1 MDHEN, CDR2 SYDVKM. CDR3 nucleotides: TGTGCCAGCAGTTTATTTTCCTTTACTAGCGATCAGCCCCAGCATTTT. It specifies CASSLFSFTSDQPQHF.

The chain uses TRBV11-2 and TRBJ1-6, with 9 bases aligning to TRBD1. With 4 bases clipped from V and 6 bases from J, the junction kept 4 bases outside the gene matches. The CDR3 extends over 15 amino acids. Germline values: CDR1 SGHAT, CDR2 FQNNGV. This CDR3 reads CASSSGQGPNSPLHF. Here the CDR3 DNA reads TGTGCCAGCAGCTCCGGACAGGGGCCTAATTCACCCCTCCACTTT.

This chain uses TRBV7-9 with TRBJ2-3; 9 bases align to TRBD2. V dropped 5 bases and J dropped 1; count of bases not matched to a gene: 4. The germline V gene encodes CDR1 SEHNR and CDR2 FQNEAQ (reference sequence). This CDR3 has 15 residues. CDR3 DNA sequence: TGTGCCAGCAGCACCCGCGGGGGGGGCACAGATACGCAGTATTTT. Translated: CASSTRGGGTDTQYF.

The V call is TRBV5-6, the J call TRBJ1-4, with TRBD1 matching over 7 bases. This CDR3 is built from 15 residues. CDR1 and CDR2 (germline): SGHDT, YYEEEE. V lost 4 bases, J lost 2 bases, and 5 bases stayed unmatched. CDR3 DNA: TGTGCCAGCAGCGGTACAGGGGCCACTAATGAAAAACTGTTTTTT. It specifies CASSGTGATNEKLFF. Full variable domain (remainder filled in from reference TRBV5-6 and TRBJ1-4): DAGVTQSPTHLIKTRGQQVTLRCSPKSGHDTVSWYQQALGQGPQFIFQYYEEEERQRGNFPDRFSGHQFPNYSSELNVNALLLGDSALYLCASSGTGATNEKLFFGSGTQLSVL.

The DNA of the CDR3 is TGTGCCAGCGGACTAGACAACCAAGAGACCCAGTACTTC. This translates into CASGLDNQETQYF. This sequence joins TRBV6-5 and TRBJ2-5; 7 bases agree with TRBD2. The CDR3 contains 13 residues. Germline V gene data show CDR1 as MNHEY and CDR2 as SVGAGI. V was clipped by 8 bases and J by 0 bases; unmatched bases: 3.

The rearrangement uses TRBV29-1 and TRBJ1-4; weak D call: TRBD1 (6 bases). Trimming cost V 4 bases and J 7 bases, with 19 bases left between them. The CDR3 is made up of 15 amino acids. Germline V gene sequence: CDR1 SQVTM, CDR2 ANQGSEA. DNA for the CDR3: TGCAGCGTTGGGGGGACGACCCAAGGGGGTGAAAAACTGTTTTTT. Translating it yields CSVGGTTQGGEKLFF.